The present T cell receptor (beta chain) was sequenced within a study of T cells in pancreatic ductal adenocarcinoma. The selected patients with pancreatic ductal adenocarcinoma had surgery but no neoadjuvant therapy. Study findings and constraints: The resected pancreatic cancer cohort was biased toward the minority with early-stage disease. Tumor-versus-blood clonality comparisons may be biased toward lower tumor diversity. Blood had more productive templates and about 8-fold more unique clonotypes than tumor. Mean clonality was approximately 0.11 in tumors and approximately 0.072 in blood, not significantly different.

A remark on this clone: The antigen is unknown.

V lost 3 bases to trimming and J lost 1 base, with 6 bases between them. Germline V gene sequence: CDR1 MGHRA, CDR2 YSYEKL. The CDR3 has 14 residues. Profiled with immunoSEQ multiplex PCR; TCRdb holds only in-frame clones, not every one. Altogether around 94,000 clones are present, roughly 95% being singletons, with the ten largest covering roughly 3%. The V and J genes are TRBV4-1 and TRBJ2-2; no clear D gene. This sequence was found in a human donor with pancreatic ductal adenocarcinoma. Sequencing was performed on PBMCs. In DNA form, the CDR3 reads TGCGCCAGCAGCCAGAGGATGAACACCGGGGAGCTGTTTTTT. This codes for CASSQRMNTGELFF.